This TCR beta chain was captured by sequencing in a study of T-cell reconstitution after alpha-beta-depleted transplantation in children. Study-wide points: Certain patients had high TCRbeta diversity at day 60, and it came from recipient T cells and thymic progenitors that survived. T-cell counts and diversity were attributed mostly to newly produced T cells one year after transplant.

This clonotype appeared a few times. As yet, its antigen is unknown. Preparation of the TCRbeta library used unique molecular identifiers. TCRdb re-called the PCR reads through MiXCR, storing one row per CDR3 protein. The sample lists about 980,000 distinct CDR3 sequences; roughly 29% were seen once. Trimming took off 1 base at V and 2 bases at J, with 18 bases between the two ends. Germline-derived CDR1 and CDR2 are LGHNA and YNFKEQ. This CDR3 region has 18 residues. The material sequenced was PBMCs, mostly from graft donor cells, taken 360 days after TCRalphabeta/CD19-depleted stem cell transplant. The genes are TRBV4-2 and TRBJ1-3; the D is unclear. This receptor was obtained from a boy in the first two years of life who had a stem cell transplant for SCID, so the T cells may come from the graft donor. The CDR3 coding sequence is TGTGCCAGCAGCCAAGTGGCAGGACCGACCACGGCTGGAAACACCATATATTTT. Translating gives CASSQVAGPTTAGNTIYF.